This entry is about one T cell receptor beta chain. The data are from a study of cytomegalovirus exposure and HLA in healthy donors. PCR primers comprised 60 Vbeta and 13 Jbeta primers. Profiling relied on immunoSEQ multiplex PCR, and the TCRdb table lists in-frame clones only, not all of them. Seen in this sample are some 120,000 clones; the ten most common clones hold roughly 3.5%. This CDR3 has 15 amino acids. V trimming: 6 bases; J trimming: 4 bases; junction bases outside the gene matches: 5. Germline-derived CDR1 and CDR2 are LNHDA and SQIVND (reference sequence). The TCR comes from a man in his late teens or twenties in good health and CMV-seronegative. The V gene is TRBV19, the J gene TRBJ2-1; 11 bases are shared with TRBD2. The sequenced sample consisted of PBMCs. The CDR3: CASRISSGGYNEQFF. The CDR3 nucleotides read TGTGCCAGTAGGATCTCTAGCGGGGGGTACAATGAGCAGTTCTTC. Using reference TRBV19 and TRBJ2-1 for the parts outside the CDR3, the full variable domain is DGGITQSPKYLFRKEGQNVTLSCEQNLNHDAMYWYRQDPGQGLRLIYYSQIVNDFQKGDIAEGYSVSREKKESFPLTVTSAQKNPTAFYLCASRISSGGYNEQFFGPGTRLTVL.